A single TCR beta chain is shown here with its context. A multiplex PCR was run with 60 Vbeta primers and 13 Jbeta primers. Measured with immunoSEQ multiplex PCR; TCRdb has only the in-frame clones, and not every one. The record lists roughly 120,000 clones, of which the ten most abundant hold more than 0.9%. The sample originates from a study of cytomegalovirus exposure and HLA in healthy donors. The CDR3 extends over 15 amino acids. Trimming removed 4 bases from V and 3 bases from J; junction bases left unmatched: 9. Germline-derived CDR1 and CDR2 are LNHNV and YYDKDF (reference sequence). The TCR originated in a man between 18 and 29 years old in good health and CMV-seronegative. Sequences were obtained from PBMCs. The rearrangement links TRBV15 to TRBJ2-7, with 7 bases matching TRBD1. The CDR3 sequence: CATSITGDLSYEQYF. CDR3 DNA sequence: TGTGCCACCAGCATCACAGGGGATTTAAGCTACGAGCAGTACTTC.